The source of this T cell receptor (beta chain) is a study of T cell clonotyping in hematopoietic cell transplantation. Comments on this clone: Antigen unknown.

General study results and limits: Cells were unsorted, so CD4 and CD8 contributions were not separated. Graft donor and pretransplant recipient Inverse Simpson Index values predicted broader posttransplant TCR diversity.

The assay was immunoSEQ multiplex PCR, and TCRdb's table has in-frame clones only and misses some. The sample holds about 4,700 clones, 94% seen once. V lost 0 bases to trimming and J lost 2 bases, with 7 bases between them. Germline V gene sequence: CDR1 GTSNPN, CDR2 SVGIG (reference sequence). The CDR3 is 13 residues long. The rearrangement joins TRBV30 to TRBJ1-1, with D hard to call. The sample in question was PBMCs, obtained 180 days after allogeneic stem cell transplant. The source of this sequence is a male patient between 60 and 69 years old who had an allogeneic stem cell transplant from a related donor, so the T cells may come from the graft donor. Some clones in this sample may be carry-over from other donors' samples. The CDR3 bases are TGTGCCTGGAGTGTTTGGGGAAACACTGAAGCTTTCTTT. Residues: CAWSVWGNTEAFF.